What follows are 23 T cell receptor beta chains derived from one specimen sequenced in a study of blood T cell repertoires in COVID-19. The data were produced by immunoSEQ multiplex PCR, yet TCRdb's version contains in-frame clones alone and is incomplete. The sample has some 250,000 clones, around 89% seen once. The sample comprised PBMCs or T cells enriched from blood (not recorded which). The receptors come from a man aged 35-49 years who had recovered from COVID-19.

This chain uses TRBV13 with TRBJ1-3; TRBD1 might be the D (6 bases). V was pared by 3 bases and J by 0 bases, with 15 bases between. The germline V gene has CDR1 PRHDT and CDR2 FYEKMQ (reference sequence). The CDR3 totals 17 residues. Here the CDR3 reads CASSLIAGASSGNTIYF. The CDR3 bases are TGTGCCAGCAGCTTGATTGCAGGGGCGAGCTCTGGAAACACCATATATTTT.

This clone has a single count. CDR3 sequence reads: CASSELGQGYTF. CDR3 in DNA: TGCGCCAGCAGTGAGCTGGGACAAGGCTACACCTTC. V and J are TRBV10-2 and TRBJ1-2, with D possibly matching TRBD1 (6 bases). The CDR3 sequence is 12 residues long. V lost 2 bases to trimming and J lost 8 bases, with 9 bases between them. Germline V CDR1 and CDR2: WSHSY, SAAADI.

This chain connects TRBV28 to TRBJ1-1; possibly TRBD1 for D (6 bases). Germline V lookup: CDR1 MDHEN, CDR2 SYDVKM. The CDR3 is made up of 15 amino acids. The CDR3 DNA is TGTGCAACCAGGGATTACAGGGCCATTGGCACTGAAGCTTTCTTT. Protein product: CATRDYRAIGTEAFF.

The chain is built from TRBV19 and TRBJ1-5, with D unresolved. The CDR3 length is 13 residues. Germline values: CDR1 LNHDA, CDR2 SQIVND (reference sequence). Trimming pared 5 bases from V and 5 bases from J, leaving 10 bases between. CDR3 sequence reads: CASSARSYQPQHF. The CDR3 region has the DNA TGTGCCAGTAGTGCCCGGTCCTATCAGCCCCAGCATTTT.

This chain connects TRBV6-5 to TRBJ1-3; D might be TRBD1 (6 bases). Germline lookup yields CDR1 MNHEY and CDR2 SVGAGI. V was pared by 10 bases and J by 0 bases, with 13 bases between. The CDR3 has 14 amino acids. The CDR3 loop reads CATQQGISGNTIYF. In nucleotides, the CDR3 is TGTGCCACCCAACAGGGTATCTCTGGAAACACCATATATTTT.

Comment on this clone: Other DNA variants within this sample encode the same CDR3. The V gene is TRBV4-1, the J gene TRBJ2-1; 7 positions agree with TRBD1. Germline loops: CDR1 MGHRA, CDR2 YSYEKL. With 3 bases clipped from V and 4 bases from J, the junction kept 3 bases outside the gene matches. The CDR3 length is 14 residues. CDR3 loop: CASSQPQGYNEQFF. CDR3 sequence (DNA): TGCGCCAGCAGCCAGCCACAGGGGTACAATGAGCAGTTCTTC.

This clone was counted only a few times. The rearrangement uses TRBV15 and TRBJ1-3; TRBD1 is a possible D gene (5 bases). Trimming stripped 8 bases from V and 0 bases from J, with 14 bases between. The CDR3 has 15 residues. Per the germline V gene, CDR1 is LNHNV and CDR2 is YYDKDF (reference sequence). CDR3: CATRRGKNSGNTIYF. The CDR3 DNA sequence: TGTGCCACCCGACGGGGGAAGAACTCTGGAAACACCATATATTTT.

V and J are TRBV10-3 and TRBJ2-1, with 10 bases aligning to TRBD1. Germline lookup yields CDR1 ENHRY and CDR2 SYGVKD. This CDR3 is 16 amino acids long. V gave up 1 base and J gave up 7 bases; unmatched junction bases: 7. CDR3 sequence: CAISELPGQGWNEQFF. The CDR3 region has the DNA TGTGCCATCAGTGAGTTGCCGGGACAGGGGTGGAATGAGCAGTTCTTC.

The chain's CDR3 is CASSGSVGVGPYNEQFF. The DNA of the CDR3 is TGTGCCAGCAGTGGATCCGTGGGAGTCGGCCCCTACAATGAGCAGTTCTTC. The V and J genes are TRBV2 and TRBJ2-1; D may be TRBD2 (5 bases). V lost 4 bases, J lost 2 bases, and 18 bases lay in between. Germline V CDR1 and CDR2: SNHLY, FYNNEI. The CDR3 contains 17 residues. Using reference TRBV2 and TRBJ2-1 for the parts outside the CDR3, the full variable domain is EPEVTQTPSHQVTQMGQEVILRCVPISNHLYFYWYRQILGQKVEFLVSFYNNEISEKSEIFDDQFSVERPDGSNFTLKIRSTKLEDSAMYFCASSGSVGVGPYNEQFFGPGTRLTVL.

This clone was seen only once. The CDR3 nucleotides are TGTGCCAGCAGCCCTAACACGGGGTTGTACGAGCAGTACTTC. Translated, it gives CASSPNTGLYEQYF. This chain uses TRBV4-2 with TRBJ2-7, with D perhaps TRBD2 (5 bases). Germline CDR1 is LGHNA and CDR2 is YNFKEQ. V lost 4 bases, J lost 4 bases, and 14 bases lay in between. The CDR3 has 14 amino acids.

A note on this clone: A read error may be the cause here, since a much bigger clone is one base away. Other nucleotide sequences in the sample specify the same CDR3. The chain combines TRBV6-5 with TRBJ2-7, with TRBD1 identical over 11 bases. Germline V gene data show CDR1 as MNHEY and CDR2 as SVGAGI. The CDR3 length is 14 residues. V was clipped by 2 bases and J by 4 bases; unmatched bases: 1. DNA for the CDR3: TGTGCCAGCAGTTACGGACAGGGGGCTTACGAGCAGTACTTC. This encodes CASSYGQGAYEQYF.

This clone has more than one count but fewer than ten. This chain links TRBV5-6 with TRBJ1-6; unclear D gene. Looked up from germline, CDR1 is SGHDT and CDR2 is YYEEEE. The CDR3 is 15 amino acids. V was clipped by 2 bases and J by 3 bases, with 9 bases between them. CDR3 in DNA: TGTGCCAGCAGCTTTGTACCGAGCTATAATTCACCCCTCCACTTT. Encoded protein: CASSFVPSYNSPLHF.

The chain employs TRBV9 and TRBJ1-1; D might be TRBD1 (6 bases). CDR1 SGDLS and CDR2 YYNGEE come from the germline V gene. The CDR3 loop spans 15 amino acids. V was clipped by 3 bases and J by 1 base, with 13 bases between them. The CDR3 reads CASSEVGRGNTEAFF. The CDR3 DNA is TGTGCCAGCAGCGAGGTGGGCAGGGGGAACACTGAAGCTTTCTTT.

The chain recombines TRBV27 with TRBJ2-7; 7 bases match TRBD2. The CDR3 sequence is 13 residues long. V gave up 3 bases and J gave up 6 bases; unmatched junction bases: 5. CDR1 and CDR2 from the germline V gene are MNHEY and SMNVEV (reference sequence). CDR3 amino acids: CASSFVGLGEQYF. DNA for the CDR3: TGTGCCAGCAGTTTTGTTGGACTAGGCGAGCAGTACTTC.

There are many counts of this clone. This chain links TRBV18 with TRBJ1-2; TRBD1 might be the D (5 bases). This CDR3 is 15 amino acids long. CDR1 and CDR2 from the germline V gene are KGHSH and LQKENI. The V end lost 2 bases, the J end lost 3 bases, and 13 bases lay between the germline ends. The CDR3 here is CASSPNQGSDYGYTF. The DNA for the CDR3 is TGTGCCAGCTCACCAAATCAGGGATCCGACTATGGCTACACCTTC.

This rearrangement joins TRBV5-4 to TRBJ2-5; TRBD2 agrees at 11 bases. V gave up 2 bases and J gave up 6 bases; unmatched junction bases: 6. CDR3 length equals 15 residues. The germline V gene has CDR1 SGHNT and CDR2 YYREEE (reference sequence). CDR3 in amino acids: CASSLGLAGGKTQYF. CDR3 sequence (DNA): TGTGCCAGCAGCTTAGGCCTAGCGGGAGGAAAGACCCAGTACTTC.

There are a few counts of this clone. The chain combines TRBV13 with TRBJ1-2; D not resolved. The V end was cut by 5 bases, the J end by 4 bases, with 11 bases between. Germline V gene sequence: CDR1 PRHDT, CDR2 FYEKMQ (reference sequence). The CDR3 length is 13 residues. The CDR3 region is CASSRTQSYGYTF. The CDR3 DNA follows: TGTGCCAGCAGCCGAACACAAAGCTATGGCTACACCTTC.

The rearrangement links TRBV14 to TRBJ2-5, with D maybe TRBD2 (7 bases). The V end was cut by 1 base, the J end by 1 base, with 22 bases between. Germline V gives CDR1 SGHDN, CDR2 FVKESK. CDR3 length: 19 residues. CDR3 region: CASSQAEGGGRVFQETQYF. DNA of the CDR3: TGTGCCAGCAGCCAAGCGGAAGGGGGAGGGCGAGTTTTCCAAGAGACCCAGTACTTC.

V is TRBV9 and J is TRBJ1-3; D is unresolved. From germline, CDR1 is SGDLS and CDR2 YYNGEE. This CDR3 region has 18 residues. Between the trimmed V and J ends, which lost 0 bases and 3 bases, there was a span of 19 bases. This chain's CDR3 is CASSVDGNPSLGGNTIYF. The CDR3 DNA reads as TGTGCCAGCAGCGTAGACGGGAACCCGTCTTTGGGTGGAAACACCATATATTTT.

This CDR3 is CASSQEYSSADRTDQPQHF. In nucleotides, the CDR3 is TGCGCCAGCAGCCAAGAATACAGTTCGGCGGACAGGACGGATCAGCCCCAGCATTTT. The genes are TRBV4-3 and TRBJ1-5; 7 nucleotides line up with TRBD1. V gave up 0 bases and J gave up 5 bases; unmatched junction bases: 16. CDR1 and CDR2 from the germline V gene are LGHNA and YSLEER. The CDR3 length is 19 residues.

The chain couples TRBV9 to TRBJ1-5; tentative D call: TRBD1 (5 bases). CDR3 size: 13 residues. CDR1 and CDR2 from the germline V gene are SGDLS and YYNGEE. V was trimmed by 7 bases and J by 7 bases, leaving 15 bases between them. The DNA of the CDR3 is TGTGCCAGCGGGGGGTGGTCGGGGCAGCCCCAGCATTTT. Protein: CASGGWSGQPQHF.

The genes are TRBV11-3 and TRBJ2-7; 7 positions agree with TRBD1. V was clipped by 4 bases and J by 6 bases; unmatched bases: 12. CDR3 length: 15 amino acids. CDR1 SGHNT and CDR2 YENEEA come from the germline V gene. CDR3 sequence (DNA): TGTGCCAGCAGCTGGGGTAGGGGGCGCCTTCTCGAGCAGTACTTC. Translated: CASSWGRGRLLEQYF.

This chain joins TRBV7-8 and TRBJ2-7; TRBD2 matches at 9 bases. The CDR3 extends over 16 amino acids. With 5 bases clipped from V and 4 bases from J, the junction kept 12 bases outside the gene matches. Germline V CDR1 and CDR2: SGHVS, FQNEAQ. The CDR3 protein is CASSPSSFLAGYEQYF. The CDR3 DNA follows: TGTGCCAGCAGCCCCTCTTCGTTCCTAGCGGGGTACGAGCAGTACTTC.